This TCR beta chain was captured by sequencing in a study of shared clonotypes between healthy human individuals. Study in general: The cohort comprised a couple of women and a few men. Their ages spanned 18 to 49 years. Overall study findings and caveats: Among the subsets, naive ones generally showed larger estimated richness than memory ones. Approximately 4.6% of naive CD4 clonotypes were shared across a few donors.

With regard to this clone: Its antigen is still unknown.

V shed 2 bases and J shed 8 bases, with 8 bases lying between them. From germline, CDR1 is SGHNT and CDR2 YYREEE (reference sequence). The CDR3 sequence is 12 residues long. Assay execution proceeded at the deep level. Measured with immunoSEQ multiplex PCR; TCRdb has only the in-frame clones, and not every one. Among some 1.5 million clones, around 98% were seen once, and the ten largest hold roughly 0.45%. Source material: naive CD4+ T cells sorted from blood. Indicated subset: CD45RA+ positively selected. The rearrangement uses TRBV5-4 and TRBJ2-1; D remains unclear. This TCR was sampled from a man under 40 in good health. CDR3 coding DNA: TGTGCCAGCAGCTTTAATTCGCATGAGCAGTTCTTC. Its protein product is CASSFNSHEQFF.